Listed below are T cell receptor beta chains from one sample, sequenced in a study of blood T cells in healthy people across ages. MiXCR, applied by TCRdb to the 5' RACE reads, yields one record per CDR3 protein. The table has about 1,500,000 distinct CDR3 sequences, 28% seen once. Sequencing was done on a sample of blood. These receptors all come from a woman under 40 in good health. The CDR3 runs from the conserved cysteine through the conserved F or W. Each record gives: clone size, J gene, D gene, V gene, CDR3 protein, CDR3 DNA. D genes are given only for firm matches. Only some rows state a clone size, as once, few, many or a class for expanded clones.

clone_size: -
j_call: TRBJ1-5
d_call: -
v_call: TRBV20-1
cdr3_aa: CSAIGTEGQPQHF
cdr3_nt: TGCAGTGCCATCGGGACCGAGGGTCAGCCCCAGCATTTT

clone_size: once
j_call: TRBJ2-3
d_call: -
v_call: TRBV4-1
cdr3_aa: CASSQDIGAQPDTQYF
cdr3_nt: TGCGCCAGCAGCCAAGATATCGGCGCTCAACCAGATACGCAGTATTTT

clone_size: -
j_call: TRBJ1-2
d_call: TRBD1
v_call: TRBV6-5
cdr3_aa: CASGQGGIVYGYTF
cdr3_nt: TGTGCCAGCGGGCAGGGGGGAATTGTCTATGGCTACACCTTC

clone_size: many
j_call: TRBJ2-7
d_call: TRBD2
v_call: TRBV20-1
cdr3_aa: CSARDSLAGSYEQYF
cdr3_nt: TGCAGTGCTAGAGATTCTTTAGCGGGGTCCTACGAGCAGTACTTC

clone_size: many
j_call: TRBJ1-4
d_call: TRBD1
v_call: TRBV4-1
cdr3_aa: CASSSPGQGYEKLFF
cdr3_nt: TGCGCCAGCAGCTCTCCCGGACAGGGATACGAAAAACTGTTTTTT

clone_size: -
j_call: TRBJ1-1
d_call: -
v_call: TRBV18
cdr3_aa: CASSVSAENTEAFF
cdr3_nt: TGTGCCAGCTCAGTGAGTGCTGAGAACACTGAAGCTTTCTTT

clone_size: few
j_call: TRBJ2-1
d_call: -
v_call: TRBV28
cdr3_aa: CASSGGNVRNEQFF
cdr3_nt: TGTGCCAGCAGTGGGGGGAACGTACGAAATGAGCAGTTCTTC

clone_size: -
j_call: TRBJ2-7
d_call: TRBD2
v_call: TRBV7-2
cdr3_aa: CASSFTSGSGYEQYF
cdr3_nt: TGTGCCAGCAGCTTTACTAGCGGGAGTGGGTACGAGCAGTACTTC

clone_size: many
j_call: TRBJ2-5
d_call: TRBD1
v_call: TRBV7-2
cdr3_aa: CASSRQGATQETQYF
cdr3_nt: TGTGCCAGCAGTCGACAGGGGGCCACACAAGAGACCCAGTACTTC

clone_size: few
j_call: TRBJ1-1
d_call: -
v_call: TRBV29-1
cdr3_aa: CSGGEGTEAFF
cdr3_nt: TGCAGCGGGGGGGAGGGAACTGAAGCTTTCTTT

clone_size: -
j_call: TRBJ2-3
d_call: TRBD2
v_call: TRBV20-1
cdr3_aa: CSARGLDSDTQYF
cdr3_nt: TGCAGTGCTAGGGGACTAGACTCAGATACGCAGTATTTT

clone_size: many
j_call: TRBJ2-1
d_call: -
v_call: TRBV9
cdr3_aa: CASSVAVRGALDEQFF
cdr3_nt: TGTGCCAGCAGCGTAGCAGTGAGGGGGGCTCTAGATGAGCAGTTCTTC

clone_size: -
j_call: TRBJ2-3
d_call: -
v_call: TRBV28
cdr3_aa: CASSFPLSGTDTQYF
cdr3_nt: TGTGCCAGCAGTTTCCCACTCTCCGGCACAGATACGCAGTATTTT

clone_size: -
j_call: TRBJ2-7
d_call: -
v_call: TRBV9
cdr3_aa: CASSVAGGYYEQYF
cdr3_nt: TGTGCCAGCAGCGTAGCCGGGGGATACTACGAGCAGTACTTC

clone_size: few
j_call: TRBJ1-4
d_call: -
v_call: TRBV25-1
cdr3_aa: CASSDLTGSNEKLFF
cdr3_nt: TGTGCCAGCAGTGACCTCACAGGGTCTAATGAAAAACTGTTTTTT

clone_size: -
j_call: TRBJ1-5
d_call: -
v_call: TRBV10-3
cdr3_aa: CAISESNGDNQPQHF
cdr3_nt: TGTGCCATCAGTGAGTCGAACGGAGACAATCAGCCCCAGCATTTT

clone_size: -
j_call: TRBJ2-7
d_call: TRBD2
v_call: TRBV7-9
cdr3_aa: CASSSPRTSQSYEQYF
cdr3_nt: TGTGCCAGCAGCTCCCCGCGGACTAGTCAGTCCTACGAGCAGTACTTC

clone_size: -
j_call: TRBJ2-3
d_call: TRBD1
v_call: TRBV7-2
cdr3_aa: CASSLMGQASTDTQYF
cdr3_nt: TGTGCCAGCAGCTTAATGGGACAGGCTAGCACAGATACGCAGTATTTT

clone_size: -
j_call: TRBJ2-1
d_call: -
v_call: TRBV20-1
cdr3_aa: CSVVGDREQFF
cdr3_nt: TGCAGTGTAGTAGGGGATCGCGAGCAGTTCTTC

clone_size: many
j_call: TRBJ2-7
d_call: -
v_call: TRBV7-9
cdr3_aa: CASSSATGEQYF
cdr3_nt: TGTGCCAGCAGTTCGGCTACTGGCGAGCAGTACTTC